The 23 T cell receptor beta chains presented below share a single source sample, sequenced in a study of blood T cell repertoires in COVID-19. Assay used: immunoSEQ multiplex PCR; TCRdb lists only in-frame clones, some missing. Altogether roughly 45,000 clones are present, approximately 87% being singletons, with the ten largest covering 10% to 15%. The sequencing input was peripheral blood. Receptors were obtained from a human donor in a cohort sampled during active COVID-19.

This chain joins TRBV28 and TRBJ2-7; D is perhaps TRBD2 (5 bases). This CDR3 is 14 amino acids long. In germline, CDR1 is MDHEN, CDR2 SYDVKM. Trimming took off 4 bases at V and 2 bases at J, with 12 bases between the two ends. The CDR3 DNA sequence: TGTGCCAGCAGTTACCGAACGGGGACCTACGAGCAGTACTTC. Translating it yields CASSYRTGTYEQYF.

As DNA, the CDR3 is TGCAGTGCTAGTCGCGACAGGGGGACTGAAGCTTTCTTT. The encoded protein is CSASRDRGTEAFF. The gene calls are TRBV20-1 and TRBJ1-1, with TRBD1 identical over 9 bases. Per germline, CDR1 DFQATT and CDR2 SNEGSKA (reference sequence). V was clipped by 3 bases and J by 5 bases; unmatched bases: 4. The CDR3 sequence is 13 residues long.

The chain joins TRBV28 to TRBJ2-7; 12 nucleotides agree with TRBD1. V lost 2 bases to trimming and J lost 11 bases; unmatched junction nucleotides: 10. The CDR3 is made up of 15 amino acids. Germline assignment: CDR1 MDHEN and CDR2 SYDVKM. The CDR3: CASSLPPGQGAKEYF. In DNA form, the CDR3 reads TGTGCCAGCAGTTTACCGCCGGGACAGGGGGCCAAGGAGTACTTC.

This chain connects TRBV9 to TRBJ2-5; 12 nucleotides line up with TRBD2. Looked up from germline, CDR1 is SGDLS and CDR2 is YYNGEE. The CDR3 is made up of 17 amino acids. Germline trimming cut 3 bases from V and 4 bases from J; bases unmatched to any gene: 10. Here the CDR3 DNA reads TGTGCCAGCAGCGCTCTAGCGGGGGGGATTTTGGGAGAGACCCAGTACTTC. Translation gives CASSALAGGILGETQYF.

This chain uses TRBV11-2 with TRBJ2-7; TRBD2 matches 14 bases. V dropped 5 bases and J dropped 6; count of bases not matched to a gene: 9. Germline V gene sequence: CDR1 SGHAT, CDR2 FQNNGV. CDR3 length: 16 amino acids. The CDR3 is CASSPPGLAGGGEQYF. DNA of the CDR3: TGTGCCAGCAGCCCGCCTGGACTAGCGGGGGGAGGCGAGCAGTACTTC.

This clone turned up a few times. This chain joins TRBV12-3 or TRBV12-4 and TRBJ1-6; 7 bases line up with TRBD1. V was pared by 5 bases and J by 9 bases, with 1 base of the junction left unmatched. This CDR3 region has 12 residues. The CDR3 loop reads CASSDRASPLHF. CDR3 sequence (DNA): TGTGCCAGCAGTGACAGGGCTTCACCCCTCCACTTT.

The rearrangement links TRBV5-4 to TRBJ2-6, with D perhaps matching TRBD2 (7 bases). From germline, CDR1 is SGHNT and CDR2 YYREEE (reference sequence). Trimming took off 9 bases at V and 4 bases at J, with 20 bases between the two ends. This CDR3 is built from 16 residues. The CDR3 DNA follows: TGTGCCACCGTGTGGGGGAGGGGGAGCGGGGCCAACGTCCTGACTTTC. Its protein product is CATVWGRGSGANVLTF.

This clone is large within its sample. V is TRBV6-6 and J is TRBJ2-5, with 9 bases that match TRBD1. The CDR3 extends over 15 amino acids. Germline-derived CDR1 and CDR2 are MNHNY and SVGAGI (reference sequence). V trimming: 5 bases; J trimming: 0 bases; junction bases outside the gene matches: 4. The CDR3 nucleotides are TGTGCCAGCAGTATCTGGACAGGGGACCAAGAGACCCAGTACTTC. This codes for CASSIWTGDQETQYF.

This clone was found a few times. CDR3 in amino acids: CASTAGWENAVELFF. CDR3 bases: TGTGCCAGCACCGCGGGATGGGAGAATGCGGTTGAGCTGTTTTTT. The rearrangement joins TRBV28 to TRBJ2-2; D might be TRBD2 (6 bases). The germline V and J ends were trimmed by 7 bases and 11 bases, with 23 bases remaining between them. CDR1 MDHEN and CDR2 SYDVKM come from the germline V gene. There are 15 residues in the CDR3.

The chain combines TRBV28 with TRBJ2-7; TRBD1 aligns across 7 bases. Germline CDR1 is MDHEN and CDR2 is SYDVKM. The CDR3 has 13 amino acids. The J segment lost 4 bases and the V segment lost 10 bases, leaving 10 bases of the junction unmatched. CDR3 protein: CATQPGQSYEQYF. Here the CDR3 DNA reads TGTGCCACGCAACCGGGACAGAGTTACGAGCAGTACTTC.

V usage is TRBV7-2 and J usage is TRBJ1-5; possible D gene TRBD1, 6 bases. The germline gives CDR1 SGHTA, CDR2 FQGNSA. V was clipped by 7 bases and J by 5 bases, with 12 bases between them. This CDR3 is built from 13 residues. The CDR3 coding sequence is TGTGCCAGCACCCTTAACAGGGATCAGCCCCAGCATTTT. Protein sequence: CASTLNRDQPQHF.

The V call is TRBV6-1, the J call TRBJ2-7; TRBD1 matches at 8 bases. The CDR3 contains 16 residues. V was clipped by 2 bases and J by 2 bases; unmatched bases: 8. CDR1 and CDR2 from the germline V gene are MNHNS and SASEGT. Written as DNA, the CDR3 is TGTGCCAGCAGTGAATTAAGGGGGACAGGTCCCTACGAGCAGTACTTC. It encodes CASSELRGTGPYEQYF.

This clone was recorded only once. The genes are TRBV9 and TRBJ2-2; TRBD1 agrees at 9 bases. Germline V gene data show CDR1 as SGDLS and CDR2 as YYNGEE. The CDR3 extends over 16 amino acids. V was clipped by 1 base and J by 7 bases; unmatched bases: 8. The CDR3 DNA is TGTGCCAGCAGCGTATCCCCACAGGGGGCGGTCGGGGAGCTGTTTTTT. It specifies CASSVSPQGAVGELFF.

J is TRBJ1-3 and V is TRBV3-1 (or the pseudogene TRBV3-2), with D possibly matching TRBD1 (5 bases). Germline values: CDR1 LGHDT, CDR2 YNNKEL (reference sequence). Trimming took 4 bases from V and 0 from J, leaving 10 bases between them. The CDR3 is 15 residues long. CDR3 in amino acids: CASSLSTASGNTIYF. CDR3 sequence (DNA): TGTGCCAGCAGCCTTTCGACAGCCTCTGGAAACACCATATATTTT.

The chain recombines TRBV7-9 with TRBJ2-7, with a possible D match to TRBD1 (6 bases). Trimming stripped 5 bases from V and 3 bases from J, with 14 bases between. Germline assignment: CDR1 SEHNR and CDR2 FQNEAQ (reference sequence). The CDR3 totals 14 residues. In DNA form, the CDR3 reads TGTGCCAGCAGCACGAGGACAGAAGGCTACGAGCAGTACTTC. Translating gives CASSTRTEGYEQYF.

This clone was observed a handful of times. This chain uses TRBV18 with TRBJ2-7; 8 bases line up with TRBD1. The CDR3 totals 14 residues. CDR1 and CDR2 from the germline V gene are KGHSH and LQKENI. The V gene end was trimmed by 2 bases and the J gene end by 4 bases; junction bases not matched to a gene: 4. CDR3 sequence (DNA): TGTGCCAGCTCACCAAGGACAGGGTCATACGAGCAGTACTTC. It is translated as CASSPRTGSYEQYF.

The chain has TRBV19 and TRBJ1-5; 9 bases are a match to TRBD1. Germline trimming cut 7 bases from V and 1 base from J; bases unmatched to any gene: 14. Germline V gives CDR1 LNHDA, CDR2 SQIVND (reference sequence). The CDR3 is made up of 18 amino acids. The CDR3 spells CASTARDRVAVSNQPQHF. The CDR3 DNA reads TGTGCCAGTACCGCCAGGGACAGGGTCGCGGTGAGCAATCAGCCCCAGCATTTT.

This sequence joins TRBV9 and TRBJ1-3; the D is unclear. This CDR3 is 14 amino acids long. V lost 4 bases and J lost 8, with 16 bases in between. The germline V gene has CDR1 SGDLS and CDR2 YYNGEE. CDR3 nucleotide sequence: TGTGCCAGCAGCCCCGAGACGGGGTTTGACACCATATATTTT. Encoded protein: CASSPETGFDTIYF.

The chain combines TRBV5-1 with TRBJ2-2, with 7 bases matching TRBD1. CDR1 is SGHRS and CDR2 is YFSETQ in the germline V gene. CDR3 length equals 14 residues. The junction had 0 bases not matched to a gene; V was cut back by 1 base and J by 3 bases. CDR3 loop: CASSLTGDTGELFF. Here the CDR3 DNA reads TGCGCCAGCAGCTTGACAGGGGACACCGGGGAGCTGTTTTTT. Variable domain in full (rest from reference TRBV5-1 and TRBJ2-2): KAGVTQTPRYLIKTRGQQVTLSCSPISGHRSVSWYQQTPGQGLQFLFEYFSETQRNKGNFPGRFSGRQFSNSRSEMNVSTLELGDSALYLCASSLTGDTGELFFGEGSRLTVL.

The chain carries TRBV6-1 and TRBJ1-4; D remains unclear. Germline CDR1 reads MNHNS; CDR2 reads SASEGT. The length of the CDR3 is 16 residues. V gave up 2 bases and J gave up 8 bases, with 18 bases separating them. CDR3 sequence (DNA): TGTGCCAGCAGTGAATTTATTGGGCGTTTGGTCGAAAAACTGTTTTTT. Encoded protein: CASSEFIGRLVEKLFF.

CDR3 sequence (DNA): TGCAGCGTTGTAGAACTACAAGAGACCCAGTACTTC. Residues: CSVVELQETQYF. J is TRBJ2-5 and V is TRBV29-1; no definite D call. Germline V lookup: CDR1 SQVTM, CDR2 ANQGSEA. V lost 4 bases and J 2 bases, leaving 8 bases between the germline ends. The length of the CDR3 is 12 residues.

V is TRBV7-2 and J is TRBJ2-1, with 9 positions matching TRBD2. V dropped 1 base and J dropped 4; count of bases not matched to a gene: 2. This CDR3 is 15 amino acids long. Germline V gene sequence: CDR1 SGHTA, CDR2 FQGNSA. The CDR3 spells CASSLGLAAYNEQFF. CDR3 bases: TGTGCCAGCAGCTTAGGACTAGCGGCATACAATGAGCAGTTCTTC.

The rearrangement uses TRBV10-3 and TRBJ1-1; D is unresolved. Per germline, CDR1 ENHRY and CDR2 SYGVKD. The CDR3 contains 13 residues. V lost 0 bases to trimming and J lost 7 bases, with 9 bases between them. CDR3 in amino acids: CAISESPLIEAFF. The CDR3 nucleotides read TGTGCCATCAGTGAGTCCCCACTTATTGAAGCTTTCTTT.